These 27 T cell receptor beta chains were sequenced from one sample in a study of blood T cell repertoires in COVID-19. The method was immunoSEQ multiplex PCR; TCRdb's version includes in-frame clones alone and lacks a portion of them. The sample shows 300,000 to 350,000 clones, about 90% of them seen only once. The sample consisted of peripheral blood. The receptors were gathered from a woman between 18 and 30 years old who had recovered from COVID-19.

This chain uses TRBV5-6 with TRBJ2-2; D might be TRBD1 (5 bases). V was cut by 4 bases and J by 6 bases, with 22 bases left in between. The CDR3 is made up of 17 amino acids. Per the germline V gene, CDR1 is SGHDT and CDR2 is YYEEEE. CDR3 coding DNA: TGTGCCAGCAGCCCCCCGGGTAGGGGAATGTTAGCCGGGGAGCTGTTTTTT. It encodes CASSPPGRGMLAGELFF. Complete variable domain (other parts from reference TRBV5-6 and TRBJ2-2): DAGVTQSPTHLIKTRGQQVTLRCSPKSGHDTVSWYQQALGQGPQFIFQYYEEEERQRGNFPDRFSGHQFPNYSSELNVNALLLGDSALYLCASSPPGRGMLAGELFFGEGSRLTVL.

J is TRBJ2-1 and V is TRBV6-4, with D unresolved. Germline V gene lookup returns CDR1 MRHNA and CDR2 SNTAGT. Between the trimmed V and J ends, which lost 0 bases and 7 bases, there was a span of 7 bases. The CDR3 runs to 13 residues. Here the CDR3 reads CASSDSSENEQFF. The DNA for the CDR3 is TGTGCCAGCAGTGACTCCAGCGAGAATGAGCAGTTCTTC.

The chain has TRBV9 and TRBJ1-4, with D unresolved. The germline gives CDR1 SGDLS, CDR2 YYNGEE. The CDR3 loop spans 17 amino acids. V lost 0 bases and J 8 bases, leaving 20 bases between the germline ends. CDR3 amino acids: CASSVGGGGREYEKLFF. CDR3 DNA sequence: TGTGCCAGCAGCGTAGGGGGTGGAGGACGGGAGTACGAAAAACTGTTTTTT. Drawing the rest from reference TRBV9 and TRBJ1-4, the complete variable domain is DSGVTQTPKHLITATGQRVTLRCSPRSGDLSVYWYQQSLDQGLQFLIQYYNGEERAKGNILERFSAQQFPDLHSELNLSSLELGDSALYFCASSVGGGGREYEKLFFGSGTQLSVL.

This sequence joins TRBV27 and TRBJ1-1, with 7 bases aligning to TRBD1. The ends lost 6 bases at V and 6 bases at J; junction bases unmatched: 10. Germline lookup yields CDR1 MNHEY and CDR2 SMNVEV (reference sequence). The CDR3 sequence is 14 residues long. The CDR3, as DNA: TGTGCCAGCAGCTACAGACAGGGCTTAGCTGAAGCTTTCTTT. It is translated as CASSYRQGLAEAFF.

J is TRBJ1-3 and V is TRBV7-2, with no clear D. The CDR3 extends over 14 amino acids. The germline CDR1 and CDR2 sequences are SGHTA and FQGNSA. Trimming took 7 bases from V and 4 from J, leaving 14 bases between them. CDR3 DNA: TGTGCCAGCAAACTCAGGCCCTCGGGAAACACCATATATTTT. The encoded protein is CASKLRPSGNTIYF.

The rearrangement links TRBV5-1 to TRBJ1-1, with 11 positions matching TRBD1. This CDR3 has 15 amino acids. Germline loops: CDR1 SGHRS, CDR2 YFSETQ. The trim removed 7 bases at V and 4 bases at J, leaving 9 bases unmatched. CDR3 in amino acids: CASGWDRGMGTEAFF. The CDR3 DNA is TGCGCCAGCGGCTGGGACAGGGGGATGGGCACTGAAGCTTTCTTT. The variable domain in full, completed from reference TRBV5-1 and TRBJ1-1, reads KAGVTQTPRYLIKTRGQQVTLSCSPISGHRSVSWYQQTPGQGLQFLFEYFSETQRNKGNFPGRFSGRQFSNSRSEMNVSTLELGDSALYLCASGWDRGMGTEAFFGQGTRLTVV.

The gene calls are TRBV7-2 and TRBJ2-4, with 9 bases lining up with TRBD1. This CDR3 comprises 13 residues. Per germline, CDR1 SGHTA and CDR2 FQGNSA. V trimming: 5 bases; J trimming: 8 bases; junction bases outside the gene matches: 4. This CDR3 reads CASSVDRGDIQYF. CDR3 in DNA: TGTGCCAGCAGCGTGGACAGGGGAGACATTCAGTACTTC.

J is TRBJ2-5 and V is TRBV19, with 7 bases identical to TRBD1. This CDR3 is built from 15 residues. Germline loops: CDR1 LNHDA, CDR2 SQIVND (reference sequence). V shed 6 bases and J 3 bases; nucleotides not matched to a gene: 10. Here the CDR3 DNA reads TGTGCCAGTAGCCACACCTCCGGGACAGAAGAGACCCAGTACTTC. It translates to CASSHTSGTEETQYF.

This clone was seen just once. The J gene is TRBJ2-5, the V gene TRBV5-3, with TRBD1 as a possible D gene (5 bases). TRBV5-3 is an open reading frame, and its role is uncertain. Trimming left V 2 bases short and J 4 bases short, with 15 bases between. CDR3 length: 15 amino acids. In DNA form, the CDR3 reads TGTGCCAGAAGCTTCAAAGGGGAAAGAGGAGAGACCCAGTACTTC. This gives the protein CARSFKGERGETQYF.

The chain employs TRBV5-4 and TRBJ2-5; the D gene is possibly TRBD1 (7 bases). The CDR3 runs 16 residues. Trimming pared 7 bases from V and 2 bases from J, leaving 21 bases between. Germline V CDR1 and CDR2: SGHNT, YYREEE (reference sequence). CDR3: CASGMMEGARQETQYF. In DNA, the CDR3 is TGTGCCAGCGGGATGATGGAGGGGGCGAGGCAAGAGACCCAGTACTTC.

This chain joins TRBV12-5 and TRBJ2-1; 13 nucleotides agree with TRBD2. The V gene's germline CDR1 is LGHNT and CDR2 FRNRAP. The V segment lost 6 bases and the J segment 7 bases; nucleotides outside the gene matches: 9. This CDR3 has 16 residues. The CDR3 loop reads CASGRGLAGARNEQFF. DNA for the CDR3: TGTGCTAGTGGCCGAGGACTAGCGGGAGCGAGGAATGAGCAGTTCTTC.

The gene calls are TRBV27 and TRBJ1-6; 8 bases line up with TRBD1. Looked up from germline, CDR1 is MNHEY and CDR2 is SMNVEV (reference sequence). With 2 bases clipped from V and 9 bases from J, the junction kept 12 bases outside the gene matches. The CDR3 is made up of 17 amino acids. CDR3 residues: CASSLRAFSGGGSPLHF. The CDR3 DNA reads TGTGCCAGCAGTTTACGAGCTTTTTCAGGGGGCGGTTCACCCCTCCACTTT.

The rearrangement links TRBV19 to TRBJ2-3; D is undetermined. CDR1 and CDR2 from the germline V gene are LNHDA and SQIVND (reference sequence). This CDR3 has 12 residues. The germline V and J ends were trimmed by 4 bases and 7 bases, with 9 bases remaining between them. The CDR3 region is CASSSGRNTQYF. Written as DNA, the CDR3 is TGTGCCAGTAGTAGCGGTCGAAATACGCAGTATTTT.

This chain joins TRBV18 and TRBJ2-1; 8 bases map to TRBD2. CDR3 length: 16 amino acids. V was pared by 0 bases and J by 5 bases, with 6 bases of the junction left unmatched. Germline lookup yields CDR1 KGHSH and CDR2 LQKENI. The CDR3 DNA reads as TGTGCCAGCTCACCACCCTCGGGAGGGCGGGACAATGAGCAGTTCTTC. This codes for CASSPPSGGRDNEQFF.

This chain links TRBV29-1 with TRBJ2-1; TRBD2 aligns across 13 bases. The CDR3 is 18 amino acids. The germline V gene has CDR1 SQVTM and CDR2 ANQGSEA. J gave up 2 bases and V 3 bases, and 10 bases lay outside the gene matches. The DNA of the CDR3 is TGCAGCGTTGAGGGACTAGCGGGATTTTCGAAGCCCTACAATGAGCAGTTCTTC. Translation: CSVEGLAGFSKPYNEQFF.

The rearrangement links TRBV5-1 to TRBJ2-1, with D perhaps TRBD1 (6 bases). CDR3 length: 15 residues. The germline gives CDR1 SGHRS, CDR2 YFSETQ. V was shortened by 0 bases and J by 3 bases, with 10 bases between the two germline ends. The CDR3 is CASSLARDIYNEQFF. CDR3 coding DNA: TGCGCCAGCAGCTTGGCCCGGGACATCTACAATGAGCAGTTCTTC.

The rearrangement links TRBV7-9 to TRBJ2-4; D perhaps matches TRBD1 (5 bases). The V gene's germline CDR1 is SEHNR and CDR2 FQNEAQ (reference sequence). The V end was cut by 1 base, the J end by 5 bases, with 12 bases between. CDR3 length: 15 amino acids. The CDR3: CASSLVAGHENIQYF. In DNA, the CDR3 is TGTGCCAGCAGCTTAGTGGCAGGACATGAAAACATTCAGTACTTC.

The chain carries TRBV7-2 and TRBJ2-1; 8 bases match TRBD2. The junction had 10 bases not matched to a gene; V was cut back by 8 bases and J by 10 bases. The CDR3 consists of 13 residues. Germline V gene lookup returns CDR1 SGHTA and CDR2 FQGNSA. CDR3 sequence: CASGLAPTGEQFF. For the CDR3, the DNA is TGTGCCAGCGGACTAGCACCCACGGGCGAGCAGTTCTTC.

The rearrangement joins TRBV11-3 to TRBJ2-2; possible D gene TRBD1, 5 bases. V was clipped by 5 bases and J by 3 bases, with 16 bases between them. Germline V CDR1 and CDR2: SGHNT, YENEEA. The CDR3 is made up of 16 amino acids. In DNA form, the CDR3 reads TGTGCCAGCAGCACGGCCCTACGCAGGGACACCGGGGAGCTGTTTTTT. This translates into CASSTALRRDTGELFF.

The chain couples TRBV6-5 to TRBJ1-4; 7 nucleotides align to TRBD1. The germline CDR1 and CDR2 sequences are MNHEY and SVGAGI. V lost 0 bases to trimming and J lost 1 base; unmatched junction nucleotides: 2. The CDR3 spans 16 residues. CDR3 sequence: CASSYSGGKTNEKLFF. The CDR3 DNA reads TGTGCCAGCAGTTACTCAGGGGGCAAAACTAATGAAAAACTGTTTTTT.

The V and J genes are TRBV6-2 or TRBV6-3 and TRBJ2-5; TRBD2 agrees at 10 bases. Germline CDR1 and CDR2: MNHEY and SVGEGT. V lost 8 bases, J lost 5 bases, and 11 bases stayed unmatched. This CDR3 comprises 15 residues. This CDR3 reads CASGLAGETGETQYF. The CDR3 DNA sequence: TGTGCCAGCGGCCTAGCGGGAGAAACGGGGGAGACCCAGTACTTC.

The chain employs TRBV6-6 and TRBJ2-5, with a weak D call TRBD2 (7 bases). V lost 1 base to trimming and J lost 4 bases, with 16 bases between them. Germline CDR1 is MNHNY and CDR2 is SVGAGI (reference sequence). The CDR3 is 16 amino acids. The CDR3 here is CASSYLPARGGETQYF. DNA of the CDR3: TGTGCCAGCAGTTACTTACCCGCGAGGGGGGGAGAGACCCAGTACTTC.

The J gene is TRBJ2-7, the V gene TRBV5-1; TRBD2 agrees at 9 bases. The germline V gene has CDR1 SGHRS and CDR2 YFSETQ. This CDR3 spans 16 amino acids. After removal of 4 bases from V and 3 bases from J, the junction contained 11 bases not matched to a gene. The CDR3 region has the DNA TGCGCCAGCAGCAAAGGGACTAGCTGGGATTTCTACGAGCAGTACGTC. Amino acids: CASSKGTSWDFYEQYV.

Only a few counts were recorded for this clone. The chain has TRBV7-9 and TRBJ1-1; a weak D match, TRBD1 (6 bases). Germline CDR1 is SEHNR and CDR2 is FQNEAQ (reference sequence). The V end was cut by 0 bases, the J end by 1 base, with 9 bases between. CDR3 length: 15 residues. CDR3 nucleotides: TGTGCCAGCAGCTTAGCAGGGGGTCGGAACACTGAAGCTTTCTTT. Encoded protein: CASSLAGGRNTEAFF. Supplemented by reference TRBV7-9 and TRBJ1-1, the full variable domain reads DTGVSQNPRHKITKRGQNVTFRCDPISEHNRLYWYRQTLGQGPEFLTYFQNEAQLEKSRLLSDRFSAERPKGSFSTLEIQRTEQGDSAMYLCASSLAGGRNTEAFFGQGTRLTVV.

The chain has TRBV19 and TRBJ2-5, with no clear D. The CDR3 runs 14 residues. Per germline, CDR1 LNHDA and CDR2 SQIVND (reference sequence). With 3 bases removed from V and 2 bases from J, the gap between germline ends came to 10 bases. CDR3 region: CASSIRLTQETQYF. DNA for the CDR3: TGTGCCAGTAGTATTCGGCTGACACAAGAGACCCAGTACTTC.

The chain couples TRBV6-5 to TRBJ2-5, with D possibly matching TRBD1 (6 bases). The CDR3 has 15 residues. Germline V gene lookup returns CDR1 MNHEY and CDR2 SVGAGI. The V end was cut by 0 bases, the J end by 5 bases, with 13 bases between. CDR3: CASSYSGSQGETQYF. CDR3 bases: TGTGCCAGCAGTTACTCCGGATCGCAGGGGGAGACCCAGTACTTC.

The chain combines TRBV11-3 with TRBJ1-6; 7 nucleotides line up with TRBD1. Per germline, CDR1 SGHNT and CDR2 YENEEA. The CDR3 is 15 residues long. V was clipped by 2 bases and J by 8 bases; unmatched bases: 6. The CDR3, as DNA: TGTGCCAGCAGCTTAAATCCGAGGGGGCATTCACCCCTCCACTTT. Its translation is CASSLNPRGHSPLHF.